The source of this TCR beta chain is a study of blood T cell repertoires in COVID-19. Study information: Samples came from the United States, Italy and Spain, spanning acute and convalescent COVID-19. The cDNA or gDNA used as material had been derived from T cells, B-cell-depleted T cells, or PBMCs.

Trimming stripped 5 bases from V and 0 bases from J, with 9 bases between. This CDR3 has 13 amino acids. Germline V gene data show CDR1 as SGHKS and CDR2 as YYEKEE (reference sequence). Study processing details: Reference gene primer amplification gave nucleated cell count estimates. Here immunoSEQ multiplex PCR was the method, and the copy in TCRdb shows in-frame clones only, minus some. The D gene and trimming were derived from the DNA, and the V and J assignments and clone size from that table. The sample contains approximately 100,000 clones, roughly 80% of which appear only once. This receptor was obtained from a human donor in a cohort sampled during active COVID-19. The chain has TRBV5-5 and TRBJ2-7; D is possibly TRBD2 (6 bases). The specimen was peripheral blood. The CDR3, as DNA: TGTGCCAGCAGTCTCGGGAGCTCCTACGAGCAGTACTTC. Protein sequence: CASSLGSSYEQYF.